The 12 T cell receptor beta chains below come from one sample, sequenced in a study of OX40 agonist ivuxolimab in advanced cancers. Method: immunoSEQ multiplex PCR; TCRdb's copy keeps in-frame clones and lacks some. The sample has approximately 82,000 clones, 70% to 90% seen once. The sample here was CD4+ or CD8+ T cells sorted from blood, taken in a trial of the OX40 agonist ivuxolimab. The receptors were sampled from an adult with an advanced solid tumor such as melanoma, head and neck, liver or kidney cancer.

The chain recombines TRBV7-2 with TRBJ2-3; D is unclear. Germline CDR1 reads SGHTA; CDR2 reads FQGNSA. This CDR3 is 11 amino acids long. V dropped 5 bases and J dropped 7 bases, with 7 bases sitting between them. CDR3 residues: CASSIENTQYF. CDR3 nucleotide sequence: TGTGCCAGCAGCATCGAAAATACGCAGTATTTT.

The chain has TRBV6-6 and TRBJ2-1, with D perhaps TRBD1 or TRBD2 (5 bases each). CDR3 length: 16 amino acids. Trimming took off 1 base at V and 7 bases at J, with 17 bases between the two ends. Germline CDR1 reads MNHNY; CDR2 reads SVGAGI (reference sequence). In nucleotides, the CDR3 is TGTGCCAGCAGTTACTACCGGGACGGGCCCCCAAATGAGCAGTTCTTC. Its translation: CASSYYRDGPPNEQFF.

The chain has TRBV30 and TRBJ2-3, with D possibly being TRBD1 (6 bases). The V and J ends lost 2 bases and 6 bases respectively, with 18 bases between them. In germline, CDR1 is GTSNPN, CDR2 SVGIG (reference sequence). The CDR3 runs to 15 residues. The CDR3 DNA reads TGTGCCTGGAGTTCAGTCACAGGGTTTTCGGATACGCAGTATTTT. Amino acids: CAWSSVTGFSDTQYF.

This sequence joins TRBV6-5 and TRBJ1-6; no clear D gene. This CDR3 is built from 15 residues. V gave up 6 bases and J gave up 9 bases, with 18 bases separating them. Germline CDR1 MNHEY, CDR2 SVGAGI. CDR3 DNA: TGTGCCAGCAGCCCAGATGCCGACCTGAGTTCACCCCTCCACTTT. As protein: CASSPDADLSSPLHF.

CDR3 region: CASSYSILGEQFF. The CDR3 DNA sequence: TGTGCCAGCAGTTACTCGATACTGGGCGAGCAGTTCTTC. The rearrangement links TRBV6-5 to TRBJ2-1, with D unclear. The V gene's germline CDR1 is MNHEY and CDR2 SVGAGI. This CDR3 is 13 amino acids long. The V gene lost 0 bases and the J gene lost 10 bases, with 10 bases spanning the gap.

This clone was seen a few times. This sequence joins TRBV2 and TRBJ1-2; 8 bases are a match to TRBD1. V was clipped by 6 bases and J by 2 bases; unmatched bases: 5. CDR1 is SNHLY, CDR2 FYNNEI, per germline. The CDR3 is 14 amino acids. This chain's CDR3 is CASSDRGVNYGYTF. For the CDR3, the DNA is TGTGCCAGCAGCGACAGGGGAGTCAACTATGGCTACACCTTC.

The sample holds one count of this clone. The CDR3 sequence: CASSLGLWTGDSPLHF. The CDR3 bases are TGTGCCAGCAGCTTAGGCTTGTGGACAGGGGATTCACCCCTCCACTTT. The chain links TRBV11-2 to TRBJ1-6; 9 positions agree with TRBD1. The CDR3 runs 16 residues. CDR1 is SGHAT, CDR2 FQNNGV, per germline. Unmatched junction bases numbered 6, after V lost 1 base and J lost 8 bases.

This CDR3 is CASSSGLAGGANTGELFF. The CDR3 nucleotides read TGTGCCAGCAGCTCCGGACTAGCGGGGGGCGCGAACACCGGGGAGCTGTTTTTT. The gene calls are TRBV13 and TRBJ2-2; 14 nucleotides agree with TRBD2. The V segment lost 4 bases and the J segment 0 bases; nucleotides outside the gene matches: 4. Germline V lookup: CDR1 PRHDT, CDR2 FYEKMQ (reference sequence). The CDR3 has 18 amino acids.

This chain uses TRBV18 with TRBJ2-1, with TRBD1 matching over 7 bases. The V gene's germline CDR1 is KGHSH and CDR2 LQKENI. This CDR3 spans 15 amino acids. The V gene end was trimmed by 4 bases and the J gene end by 1 base; junction bases not matched to a gene: 4. CDR3 residues: CASSQTGSSYNEQFF. CDR3 DNA: TGTGCCAGCTCACAGACAGGGTCTTCCTACAATGAGCAGTTCTTC.

This clone was seen just once. The chain has TRBV4-1 and TRBJ1-6; perhaps TRBD1 as D (6 bases). V lost 1 base and J lost 6, with 10 bases in between. The CDR3 is made up of 15 amino acids. Per the germline V gene, CDR1 is MGHRA and CDR2 is YSYEKL. As DNA, the CDR3 is TGCGCCAGCAGCCAAGGGGGGGCCGGTAATTCACCCCTCCACTTT. Translating gives CASSQGGAGNSPLHF.

This chain connects TRBV2 to TRBJ1-2, with D possibly TRBD1 on 5 matching bases. Germline V gives CDR1 SNHLY, CDR2 FYNNEI. The CDR3 has 14 residues. V was trimmed by 1 base and J by 4 bases, leaving 10 bases between them. The CDR3 DNA is TGTGCCAGCAGTGAAGGGGGGACCGTCTATGGCTACACCTTC. Translated, it gives CASSEGGTVYGYTF.

The J gene is TRBJ1-2, the V gene TRBV6-5; maybe TRBD1 (6 bases). There are 13 residues in the CDR3. Looked up from germline, CDR1 is MNHEY and CDR2 is SVGAGI. V lost 7 bases and J lost 2, with 11 bases in between. The CDR3 region has the DNA TGTGCCAGCAATTCACAGGGAAACTATGGCTACACCTTC. It specifies CASNSQGNYGYTF.